The present T cell receptor beta chain was sequenced within a study of T cell changes during pregnancy in multiple sclerosis. Sequencing used immunoSEQ multiplex PCR; TCRdb keeps in-frame clones, though not all of them. The data show about 51,000 clones, with 93% seen just once and around 1.9% held by the top ten. The CDR3 has 11 amino acids. Trimming took 6 bases from V and 8 from J, leaving 13 bases between them. Germline CDR1 and CDR2: SQVTM and ANQGSEA. The sequencing here drew on peripheral blood, taken in the second trimester of pregnancy. The clonotype comes from a female donor with multiple sclerosis, enrolled in a pregnancy study. The genes are TRBV29-1 and TRBJ1-2, with D unclear. This CDR3 is CSVGDGRGYTF. The CDR3 DNA reads TGCAGCGTGGGTGACGGGAGGGGCTACACCTTC.